The 2 T cell receptor beta chains presented below share a single source sample, sequenced in a study of T cells after yellow fever vaccination. TCRdb re-called the 5' RACE reads through MiXCR, storing one row per CDR3 protein. The sample has 450,000 to 550,000 distinct CDR3 sequences; just over 20% are singletons. Sequencing was performed on PBMCs, taken around 3 weeks after the first yellow fever vaccination. These receptors originate from a man between 18 and 35 years old who received the YFV17D yellow fever vaccine.

This clonotype was observed many times. The chain couples TRBV29-1 to TRBJ1-4; D uncertain. Germline V gene sequence: CDR1 SQVTM, CDR2 ANQGSEA. The CDR3 spans 13 residues. Trimming left V 4 bases short and J 2 bases short, with 8 bases between. The CDR3 region has the DNA TGCAGCGTTGCGGCGCGGACTAATGAAAAACTGTTTTTT. Translation gives CSVAARTNEKLFF.

This rearrangement joins TRBV7-9 to TRBJ1-1; 9 bases are a match to TRBD1. CDR1 is SEHNR, CDR2 FQNEAQ, per germline (reference sequence). J was trimmed by 1 base and V by 1 base; bases with no gene match: 4. The CDR3 consists of 16 residues. The CDR3 is CASSLEGTGWNTEAFF. The CDR3 DNA follows: TGTGCCAGCAGCTTAGAGGGGACAGGGTGGAACACTGAAGCTTTCTTT. Filled out from reference TRBV7-9 and TRBJ1-1, the complete variable domain reads DTGVSQNPRHKITKRGQNVTFRCDPISEHNRLYWYRQTLGQGPEFLTYFQNEAQLEKSRLLSDRFSAERPKGSFSTLEIQRTEQGDSAMYLCASSLEGTGWNTEAFFGQGTRLTVV.